This T cell receptor (beta chain) stems from a study of T cell changes during pregnancy in multiple sclerosis. TCRdb's table, derived via immunoSEQ multiplex PCR, lists solely in-frame clones and lacks some. The sample carries around 30,000 clones, less than 95% recorded once. CDR1 and CDR2 from the germline V gene are MNHEY and SMNVEV (reference sequence). Trimming at V came to 5 bases and at J to 2 bases, leaving 8 bases not matched to a gene. The length of the CDR3 is 15 residues. The V and J genes are TRBV27 and TRBJ2-7; 8 bases match TRBD2. The sequenced sample was CD8+ T cells from peripheral blood mononuclear cells, obtained in the second trimester of pregnancy. This clonotype was obtained from a female donor with multiple sclerosis, enrolled in a pregnancy study. CDR3 coding DNA: TGTGCCAGCAGTCACCAGCGGGAGATACCCTACGAGCAGTACTTC. Protein product: CASSHQREIPYEQYF.